Given below is one T cell receptor beta chain in context. These data originate in a study of cytomegalovirus exposure and HLA in healthy donors. CDR1 is SGHTA and CDR2 is FQGNSA in the germline V gene. CDR3 size: 17 residues. V was trimmed by 0 bases and J by 7 bases, leaving 16 bases between them. PCR involved 60 Vbeta and 13 Jbeta primers. Libraries were prepared by immunoSEQ multiplex PCR; TCRdb keeps only in-frame clonotypes and omits some of them. The table includes just over 150,000 clones, around 84% detected once. The chain employs TRBV7-2 and TRBJ1-6; the D gene is possibly TRBD1 (5 bases). Sequenced input: PBMCs. This sequence was found in a young man in good health and CMV-seronegative. The CDR3, as DNA: TGTGCCAGCAGCTTAGCGAGGAGGGGCTGGGGGAATTCACCCCTCCACTTT. Amino acid sequence: CASSLARRGWGNSPLHF.